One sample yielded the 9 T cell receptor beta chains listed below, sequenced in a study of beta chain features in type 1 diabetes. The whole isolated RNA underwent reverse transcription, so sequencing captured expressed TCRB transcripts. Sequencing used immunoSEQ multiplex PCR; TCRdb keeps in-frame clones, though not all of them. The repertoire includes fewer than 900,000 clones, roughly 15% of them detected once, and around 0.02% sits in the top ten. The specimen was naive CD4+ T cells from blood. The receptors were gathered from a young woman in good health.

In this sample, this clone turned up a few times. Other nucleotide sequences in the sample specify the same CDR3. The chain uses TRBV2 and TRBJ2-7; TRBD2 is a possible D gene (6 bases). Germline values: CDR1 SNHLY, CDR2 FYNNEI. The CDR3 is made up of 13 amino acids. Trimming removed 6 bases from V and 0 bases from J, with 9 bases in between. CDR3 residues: CASREGSSYEQYF. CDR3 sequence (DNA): TGTGCCAGCAGGGAGGGGAGCTCCTACGAGCAGTACTTC.

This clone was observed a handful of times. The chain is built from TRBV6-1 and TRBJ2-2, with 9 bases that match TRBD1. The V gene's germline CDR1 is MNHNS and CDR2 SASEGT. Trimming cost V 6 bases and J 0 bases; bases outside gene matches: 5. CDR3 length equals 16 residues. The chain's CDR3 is CASSEQGATNTGELFF. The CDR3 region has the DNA TGTGCCAGCAGCGAACAGGGGGCGACGAACACCGGGGAGCTGTTTTTT.

The CDR3: CAISVGRVADTQYF. The CDR3 DNA is TGTGCCATCAGTGTGGGCAGGGTGGCAGATACGCAGTATTTT. This chain connects TRBV10-3 to TRBJ2-3; a weak D match, TRBD1 (5 bases). Germline V CDR1 and CDR2: ENHRY, SYGVKD. This CDR3 is built from 14 residues. V was clipped by 4 bases and J by 4 bases, with 12 bases between them.

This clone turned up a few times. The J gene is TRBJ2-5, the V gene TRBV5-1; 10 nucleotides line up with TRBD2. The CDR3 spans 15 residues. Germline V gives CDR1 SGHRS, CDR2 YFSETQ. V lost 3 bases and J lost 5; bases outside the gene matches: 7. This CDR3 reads CASSSIAGGRETQYF. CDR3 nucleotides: TGCGCCAGCAGCTCGATAGCGGGAGGTCGTGAGACCCAGTACTTC.

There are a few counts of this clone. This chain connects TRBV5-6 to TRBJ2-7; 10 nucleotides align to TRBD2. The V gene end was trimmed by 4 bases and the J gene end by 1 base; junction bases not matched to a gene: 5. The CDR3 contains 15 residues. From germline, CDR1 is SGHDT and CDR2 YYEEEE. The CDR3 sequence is CASSGASGSSYEQYF. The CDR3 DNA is TGTGCCAGCAGCGGAGCTAGCGGGAGTTCCTACGAGCAGTACTTC.

In DNA form, the CDR3 reads TGTGCCAGCAGCTCGACTAGCGGGAAGGAGTTCTTC. Protein sequence: CASSSTSGKEFF. The chain couples TRBV9 to TRBJ2-1, with 11 bases identical to TRBD2. The CDR3 consists of 12 residues. Trimming took 4 bases from V and 14 from J; bases not matched to a gene: 5. CDR1 and CDR2 (germline): SGDLS, YYNGEE.

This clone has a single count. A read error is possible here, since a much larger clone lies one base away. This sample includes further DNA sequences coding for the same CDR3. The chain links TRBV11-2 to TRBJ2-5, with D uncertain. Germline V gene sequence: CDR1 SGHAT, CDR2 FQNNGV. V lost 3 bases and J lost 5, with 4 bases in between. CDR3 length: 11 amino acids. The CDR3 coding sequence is TGTGCCAGCAGCTTTGGGGAGACCCAGTACTTC. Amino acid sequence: CASSFGETQYF.

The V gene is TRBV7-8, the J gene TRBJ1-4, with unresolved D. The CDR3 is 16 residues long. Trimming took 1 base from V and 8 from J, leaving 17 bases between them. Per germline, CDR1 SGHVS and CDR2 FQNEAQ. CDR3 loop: CASSLVRWRNEEKLFF. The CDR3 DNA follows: TGTGCCAGCAGCTTAGTCCGTTGGAGGAATGAGGAAAAACTGTTTTTT.

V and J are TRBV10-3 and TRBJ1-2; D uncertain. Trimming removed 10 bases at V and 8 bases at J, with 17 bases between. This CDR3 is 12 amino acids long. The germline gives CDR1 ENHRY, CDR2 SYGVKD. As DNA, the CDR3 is TGTGCCAGCGGAGACAATTCGCGCGGCTACACCTTC. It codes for CASGDNSRGYTF.